These 10 T cell receptor beta chains came from one sample sequenced in a study of cytomegalovirus exposure and HLA in healthy donors. The PCR ran on 60 Vbeta and 13 Jbeta primers. The method was immunoSEQ multiplex PCR; TCRdb's version includes in-frame clones alone and lacks a portion of them. This table holds 99,000 or so clones, over 70% found once. The sequenced material came from PBMCs. The source is a male donor in good health and CMV-seronegative.

This clone has a handful of counts. The chain uses TRBV7-6 and TRBJ2-7, with TRBD1 matching over 8 bases. Germline CDR1 reads SGHVS; CDR2 reads FNYEAQ. This CDR3 is built from 15 residues. The V segment lost 5 bases and the J segment 0 bases; nucleotides outside the gene matches: 6. CDR3 protein: CASSTGTGSSYEQYF. As DNA, the CDR3 is TGTGCCAGCAGCACAGGGACAGGTTCCTCCTACGAGCAGTACTTC.

The chain couples TRBV10-2 to TRBJ2-7; D perhaps matches TRBD1 (6 bases). This CDR3 is 14 amino acids long. V was cut by 6 bases and J by 2 bases, with 14 bases left in between. Germline V lookup: CDR1 WSHSY, CDR2 SAAADI. The CDR3 reads CASRDRTDAYEQYF. CDR3 sequence (DNA): TGCGCCAGCAGGGACCGGACAGACGCCTACGAGCAGTACTTC.

This clone was found a few times. The V gene is TRBV6-1, the J gene TRBJ2-3; 12 bases map to TRBD2. CDR3 length: 16 amino acids. Germline CDR1 and CDR2: MNHNS and SASEGT. J was trimmed by 0 bases and V by 4 bases; bases with no gene match: 2. The CDR3 spells CASSVTSGGSTDTQYF. The CDR3 bases are TGTGCCAGCAGTGTTACTAGCGGGGGGAGCACAGATACGCAGTATTTT.

This clone has only a few counts. The V and J genes are TRBV5-6 and TRBJ1-2; TRBD1 is a possible D gene (5 bases). Germline lookup yields CDR1 SGHDT and CDR2 YYEEEE. The V gene lost 1 base and the J gene lost 1 base, with 8 bases spanning the gap. The CDR3 totals 14 residues. The CDR3 nucleotides read TGTGCCAGCAGCTTGTGGAGGGGTAACTATGGCTACACCTTC. Translating it yields CASSLWRGNYGYTF.

This clone has just one count. The V gene is TRBV4-1, the J gene TRBJ2-7; perhaps TRBD1 as D (6 bases). CDR3 length: 15 amino acids. Germline assignment: CDR1 MGHRA and CDR2 YSYEKL. Trimming removed 6 bases at V and 5 bases at J, with 20 bases between. The CDR3 sequence: CASRAEQGAGNEQYF. The CDR3 nucleotides are TGCGCCAGCAGGGCAGAACAGGGTGCTGGAAACGAGCAGTACTTC.

The gene calls are TRBV7-9 and TRBJ2-7; D might be TRBD1 (6 bases). V lost 5 bases and J lost 9, with 17 bases in between. Germline loops: CDR1 SEHNR, CDR2 FQNEAQ (reference sequence). The CDR3 loop spans 13 amino acids. CDR3 region: CASSAGQFRGQYF. Written as DNA, the CDR3 is TGTGCCAGCAGCGCAGGACAGTTTCGGGGGCAGTACTTC.

The V call is TRBV6-5, the J call TRBJ1-5; D is possibly TRBD1 (5 bases). Germline V gene sequence: CDR1 MNHEY, CDR2 SVGAGI. This CDR3 has 14 residues. Trimming left V 8 bases short and J 0 bases short, with 11 bases between. The CDR3: CASGGGYSNQPQHF. The CDR3 nucleotides read TGTGCCAGCGGGGGGGGTTATAGCAATCAGCCCCAGCATTTT.

The V and J genes are TRBV5-1 and TRBJ2-3; TRBD1 matches at 7 bases. Germline CDR1 reads SGHRS; CDR2 reads YFSETQ. The CDR3 has 16 residues. With 3 bases clipped from V and 0 bases from J, the junction kept 7 bases outside the gene matches. The CDR3 loop reads CASSSTGSLSTDTQYF. CDR3 bases: TGCGCCAGCAGCTCGACAGGGTCCCTTAGCACAGATACGCAGTATTTT.

This rearrangement joins TRBV27 to TRBJ2-5; unclear D gene. The CDR3 has 17 residues. Trimming cost V 1 base and J 1 base, with 16 bases left between them. Germline loops: CDR1 MNHEY, CDR2 SMNVEV (reference sequence). The CDR3 spells CASSLFSLGSPQETQYF. The CDR3 DNA follows: TGTGCCAGCAGTTTATTTTCTCTGGGCAGCCCCCAAGAGACCCAGTACTTC.

This clone was seen a single time. The chain has TRBV29-1 and TRBJ2-7; the match to TRBD2 covers 8 bases. This CDR3 has 12 amino acids. The J segment lost 6 bases and the V segment lost 2 bases, leaving 3 bases of the junction unmatched. Germline values: CDR1 SQVTM, CDR2 ANQGSEA. Here the CDR3 reads CSVEPGGGEQYF. The CDR3 DNA reads as TGCAGCGTTGAACCGGGGGGGGGCGAGCAGTACTTC.